Included here is one T cell receptor beta chain sequence, with context. Per the authors' pipeline: Reference gene primer amplification gave estimated nucleated cell counts. Sequencing used immunoSEQ multiplex PCR; TCRdb keeps in-frame clones, though not all of them. That table is the source of V, J and clone size, and D and trimming were worked out from the DNA. The table lists 200,000 to 250,000 clones, 83% of them singletons. This sample is drawn from a study of blood T cell repertoires in COVID-19. The wider study: Samples of COVID-19 (acute and convalescent) were obtained from the United States, Italy and Spain. In each case, the material was cDNA or gDNA derived from T cells, B-cell-depleted T cells, or PBMCs.

The CDR3 totals 20 residues. Germline V lookup: CDR1 LGHNA, CDR2 YNFKEQ. Trimming cost V 0 bases and J 2 bases; bases outside gene matches: 17. The clonotype originates from a woman in her forties who had been exposed to COVID-19. What was sequenced was PBMCs or T cells enriched from blood (not recorded which). J is TRBJ1-2 and V is TRBV4-2; 8 bases agree with TRBD1. As DNA, the CDR3 is TGTGCCAGCAGCCAAGAGGACAGGGCGGACTTCGTGGGGTTAAACTATGGCTACACCTTC. Amino acids: CASSQEDRADFVGLNYGYTF.